The entry below gives a single T cell receptor beta chain sequence along with its context. Its antigen is still unknown. The sample originates from a study of blood T cells in healthy people across ages. Study observations and caveats: The lack of PBMC sorting stopped any conclusive naive versus antigen-experienced comparison. Strong correlation was found linking TCR beta diversity to naive T cell percentage.

Healthy Russian Caucasian donors spanned ages about 6 to 100 years. In each sample, at least 7 million PBMCs were isolated. For the second PCR, which ran for about 7 to 12 cycles, a sample-barcoded 5' primer and a J-beta primer mix were used. One entry per CDR3 protein results from TCRdb running MiXCR on the 5' RACE reads. The sample includes some 640,000 distinct CDR3 sequences, approximately 30% of them seen just once. The CDR3 extends over 15 amino acids. V dropped 5 bases and J dropped 0 bases, with 11 bases sitting between them. CDR1 is SGHVS and CDR2 is FNYEAQ in the germline V gene. The rearrangement links TRBV7-6 to TRBJ1-5, with D possibly being TRBD1 (5 bases). The sequencing sample was made of blood. The source is a woman aged 80 or older in good health. The CDR3: CASSGQISSNQPQHF. The CDR3 region has the DNA TGTGCCAGCAGCGGACAAATTAGTAGCAATCAGCCCCAGCATTTT.